This is a list of T cell receptor beta chains from one sample in a study of CD8+ T cells in alopecia areata. Using immunoSEQ multiplex PCR, the repertoire was profiled, and TCRdb retains in-frame clones only, with some absent. This table has some 120,000 clones, about 57% appearing once. Material: CD4+ T cells sorted from blood, obtained at week 0. The receptors derive from a human donor with alopecia areata. CDR3s include the opening cysteine and the closing phenylalanine or tryptophan. The D gene is left open where the match is weak. A row's size may be missing; if present it is once, few, many or a size class.

D,size,V,J,DNA,CDR3
NA,NA,TRBV7-2,TRBJ1-2,TGTGCCAGCAGCTTAGATAGTGCGACCAATAACTATGGCTACACCTTC,CASSLDSATNNYGYTF
NA,NA,TRBV5-1,TRBJ1-2,TGCGCCAGCAGCGCGGACCCGGTTTTTGGGGTGAACTATGGCTACACCTTC,CASSADPVFGVNYGYTF
NA,NA,TRBV6-4,TRBJ2-2,TGTGCCAGCAGCCCTGGAAACGGGGAGCTGTTTTTT,CASSPGNGELFF
TRBD1,NA,TRBV2,TRBJ2-5,TGTGCCAGCGGAAAGAGCAGGGGGCGAGAGACCCAGTACTTC,CASGKSRGRETQYF
NA,NA,TRBV9,TRBJ1-6,TGTGCCAGCAGCGTAGCACAGAGCTCCTATAATTCACCCCTCCACTTT,CASSVAQSSYNSPLHF
NA,once,TRBV7-9,TRBJ2-7,TGTGCCAGCACCCGGGGCGGCTCCTACGAGCAGTACTTC,CASTRGGSYEQYF
NA,NA,TRBV6-6,TRBJ2-5,TGTGCCAGCAGTTACGTCGATGAGGCCCAGTACTTC,CASSYVDEAQYF
NA,NA,TRBV4-2,TRBJ1-4,TGTGCCAGCAGCCAAGAGTCGGGGGCTAATGAAAAACTGTTTTTT,CASSQESGANEKLFF
NA,NA,TRBV6-1,TRBJ2-3,TGTGCCAGCAAGGGCAGGGCCCATAGCACAGATACGCAGTATTTT,CASKGRAHSTDTQYF
NA,NA,TRBV29-1,TRBJ1-4,TGCAGCGTTGGCCTTGGACGCGCAACTAATGAAAAACTGTTTTTT,CSVGLGRATNEKLFF
TRBD1,few,TRBV5-1,TRBJ2-3,TGCGCCAGCAGCACTAGACAGGGGGCGAGGTCAGATACGCAGTATTTT,CASSTRQGARSDTQYF
TRBD2,NA,TRBV7-2,TRBJ2-1,TGTGCCAGCAGCCCCCTAGCGGGAGCCTACAATGAGCAGTTCTTC,CASSPLAGAYNEQFF
NA,few,TRBV14,TRBJ1-1,TGTGCCAGCAGCCAAGTGTTAATGAACACTGAAGCTTTCTTT,CASSQVLMNTEAFF
NA,few,TRBV7-3,TRBJ2-4,TGTGCCAGGCCGGGATTCAAAAACATTCAGTACTTC,CARPGFKNIQYF
NA,few,TRBV5-1,TRBJ2-3,TGCGCCAGCAGCTGGGAACAGGATACTAGCACAGATACGCAGTATTTT,CASSWEQDTSTDTQYF
TRBD1,NA,TRBV6-5,TRBJ1-1,TGTGCCAGCAGTTACTCATGGGACAGGGAAGCTTTCTTT,CASSYSWDREAFF
NA,NA,TRBV4-3,TRBJ2-2,TGCGCCAGCAGCCGCAGGGCCGGGGAGCTGTTTTTT,CASSRRAGELFF
NA,NA,TRBV23-1,TRBJ1-5,TGCGCGAGCTCCCTAGGGTATAGCAATCAGCCCCAGCATTTT,CASSLGYSNQPQHF
NA,few,TRBV2,TRBJ1-6,TGTGCCAGCAGTGAGGGGCTCGTGTCCGGAAATTCACCCCTCCACTTT,CASSEGLVSGNSPLHF
TRBD1,few,TRBV7-4,TRBJ1-4,TGTGCCAGCAGCGGGACAGGGTGCGGGGACTTAGATGAAAAACTGTTTTTT,CASSGTGCGDLDEKLFF
NA,NA,TRBV2,TRBJ2-3,TGTGCCAGCAGTGGACAGGGCACAGATACGCAGTATTTT,CASSGQGTDTQYF
TRBD2,NA,TRBV15,TRBJ2-1,TGTGCCACCAGTAACGTTGGGGGAGGGTACAATGAGCAGTTCTTC,CATSNVGGGYNEQFF
TRBD1,NA,TRBV7-2,TRBJ1-2,TGTGCCAGCAGAATAAAAGGGGACAGTAATGGCTACACCTTC,CASRIKGDSNGYTF
TRBD2,NA,TRBV4-3,TRBJ2-3,TGCGCCAGCAGCCAAGATACTAGCGGGAGAGCAGATACGCAGTATTTT,CASSQDTSGRADTQYF
NA,NA,TRBV14,TRBJ2-7,TGTGCCAGCAGCCAAACCCGGGCCCTCTACGAGCAGTACTTC,CASSQTRALYEQYF
TRBD1,NA,TRBV2,TRBJ2-7,TGTGCCAGCAGCATCCAACGGGACAGGGGGCTTGCCCCGTCCTTC,CASSIQRDRGLAPSF
NA,NA,TRBV10-3,TRBJ1-3,TGTGCCATCAGTCAACAGGGATCAGGAAACACCATATATTTT,CAISQQGSGNTIYF
TRBD2,NA,TRBV12-5,TRBJ2-1,TGTGCTAGTGGAGAGGGACTAGCGGGAGGCAGTGAGCAGTTCTTC,CASGEGLAGGSEQFF
NA,NA,TRBV5-1,TRBJ2-7,TGCGCCAGCAGCTTGGGGTCAGAAGCTTACGAGCAGTACTTC,CASSLGSEAYEQYF
TRBD1,NA,TRBV7-2,TRBJ2-7,TGTGCCAGCAGCCTAAGACAGGGGGGCTACGAGCAGTACTTC,CASSLRQGGYEQYF
NA,NA,TRBV25-1,TRBJ2-5,TGTGCCAGCAGTGGATTCCGGGCCCTGGAGAAAGAGACCCAGTACTTC,CASSGFRALEKETQYF
NA,NA,TRBV5-4,TRBJ1-2,TGTGCCAGCAGCTTGGCTCGGGTGGAAGGCTACACCTTC,CASSLARVEGYTF
NA,NA,TRBV4-3,TRBJ1-3,TGCGCCAGCAGCCAAGATCGGGGGGCAGTTGGAAACACCATATATTTT,CASSQDRGAVGNTIYF
TRBD2,NA,TRBV7-2,TRBJ2-5,TGTGCCAGCAGCGTAGCACCTAGCGGGGGGAATGGAGAGACCCAGTACTTC,CASSVAPSGGNGETQYF
NA,NA,TRBV5-4,TRBJ2-3,TGTGCCAGCAGCGCCGGGGTCACCACAGATACGCAGTATTTT,CASSAGVTTDTQYF
NA,many,TRBV4-2,TRBJ2-1,TGTGCCAGCAGCAGCACCTTTAGCGGTAGTATGGGGAGTGAGCAGTTCTTC,CASSSTFSGSMGSEQFF
TRBD1,NA,TRBV10-3,TRBJ1-1,TGTGCCATCAGACCTTTCCGGGACAGGGGTAGGGGCACTGAAGCTTTCTTT,CAIRPFRDRGRGTEAFF
NA,once,TRBV5-4,TRBJ2-3,TGTGCCAGCAGCCAAGATCGGGAAGATACGCAGTATTTT,CASSQDREDTQYF
NA,NA,TRBV11-2,TRBJ2-3,TGTGCCAGCAGCTTATCTGCGGGACGCACAGATACGCAGTATTTT,CASSLSAGRTDTQYF